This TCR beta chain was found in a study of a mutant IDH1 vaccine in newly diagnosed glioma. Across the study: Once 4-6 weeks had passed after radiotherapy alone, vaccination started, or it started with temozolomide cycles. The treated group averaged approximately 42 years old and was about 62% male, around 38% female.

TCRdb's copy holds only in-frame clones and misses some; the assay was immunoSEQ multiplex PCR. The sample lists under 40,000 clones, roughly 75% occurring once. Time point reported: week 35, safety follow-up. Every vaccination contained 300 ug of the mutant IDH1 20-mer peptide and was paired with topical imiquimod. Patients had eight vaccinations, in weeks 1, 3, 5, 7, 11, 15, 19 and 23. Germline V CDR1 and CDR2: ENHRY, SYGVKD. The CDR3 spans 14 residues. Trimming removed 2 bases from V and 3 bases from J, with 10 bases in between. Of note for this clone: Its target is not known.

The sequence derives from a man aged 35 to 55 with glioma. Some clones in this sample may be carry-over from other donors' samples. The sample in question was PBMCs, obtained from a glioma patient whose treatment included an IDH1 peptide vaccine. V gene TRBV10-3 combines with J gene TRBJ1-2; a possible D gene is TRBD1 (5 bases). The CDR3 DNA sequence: TGTGCCATCAGTGAGCAGGGCGCCTACTATGGCTACACCTTC. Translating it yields CAISEQGAYYGYTF.